A single sample is the source of the 4 T cell receptor beta chains below, sequenced in a study of blood T cells in healthy people across ages. PCR was performed a second time for about 7 to 11 cycles using a sample-barcoded 5' primer and a J-beta primer mix. TCRdb recomputed calls from the 5' RACE reads with MiXCR, one row per CDR3 protein. Counted here are over 700,000 distinct CDR3 sequences, 20% to 25% occurring once; the ten biggest clones make up 9.4%. These data were also filed under a second study, of T cells of mothers and their children.

Source material: blood. These receptors were taken from a boy younger than 18 in good health.

This clonotype appeared a few times. The rearrangement links TRBV3-1 to TRBJ1-3; unclear D gene. The V gene's germline CDR1 is LGHDT and CDR2 YNNKEL (reference sequence). V was pared by 0 bases and J by 1 base, with 4 bases between. The CDR3 consists of 14 residues. The CDR3 loop reads CASSQDLSGNTIYF. The CDR3 DNA follows: TGTGCCAGCAGCCAAGACCTATCTGGAAACACCATATATTTT.

The rearrangement links TRBV6-5 to TRBJ1-2; D may be TRBD1 (6 bases). Germline-derived CDR1 and CDR2 are MNHEY and SVGAGI. V lost 0 bases, J lost 8 bases, and 16 bases lay in between. The CDR3 sequence is 15 residues long. The CDR3 here is CASSYSERTGRGYTF. The CDR3 bases are TGTGCCAGCAGTTACTCGGAACGAACAGGGCGCGGCTACACCTTC.

This chain uses TRBV6-5 with TRBJ2-1; a possible D gene is TRBD2 (6 bases). Germline lookup yields CDR1 MNHEY and CDR2 SVGAGI. The CDR3 totals 15 residues. V lost 6 bases to trimming and J lost 5 bases, with 17 bases between them. CDR3 in DNA: TGTGCCAGCAGCCGATCGACTAGTGGCCACAATGAGCAGTTCTTC. It is translated as CASSRSTSGHNEQFF.

A few counts support this clonotype. J is TRBJ2-5 and V is TRBV12-3 or TRBV12-4; D remains ambiguous. The V and J ends lost 3 bases and 2 bases respectively, with 10 bases between them. This CDR3 has 14 amino acids. The CDR3 loop is CASSFAQAQETQYF. CDR3 bases: TGTGCCAGCAGTTTTGCCCAGGCACAAGAGACCCAGTACTTC.